This T cell receptor beta chain comes out of a study of T cells in tumors after PD-1 blockade. Study overall: A subset received ongoing vismodegib 150 mg daily alongside anti-PD-1 therapy.

Germline V gene data show CDR1 as SGHVS and CDR2 as FNYEAQ. Trimming stripped 5 bases from V and 2 bases from J, with 10 bases between. This CDR3 has 14 amino acids. Genomic DNA template from tumor biopsies or peripheral blood, roughly 550 ng to 6,004 ng input. Sequencing was performed with immunoSEQ multiplex PCR; in TCRdb, only in-frame clones are kept and a portion is missing. Found here are 20,000 or so clones, about 85% of them singletons; the top ten hold 25% to 30%. The sample here was PBMCs, taken after anti-PD-1 therapy. The TCR was taken from a human donor with advanced basal cell or squamous cell carcinoma (not recorded which). This rearrangement joins TRBV7-6 to TRBJ1-3, with unresolved D. For the CDR3, the DNA is TGTGCCAGCAGCCCCACCCGGGCTGGAAACACCATATATTTT. Its protein product is CASSPTRAGNTIYF.